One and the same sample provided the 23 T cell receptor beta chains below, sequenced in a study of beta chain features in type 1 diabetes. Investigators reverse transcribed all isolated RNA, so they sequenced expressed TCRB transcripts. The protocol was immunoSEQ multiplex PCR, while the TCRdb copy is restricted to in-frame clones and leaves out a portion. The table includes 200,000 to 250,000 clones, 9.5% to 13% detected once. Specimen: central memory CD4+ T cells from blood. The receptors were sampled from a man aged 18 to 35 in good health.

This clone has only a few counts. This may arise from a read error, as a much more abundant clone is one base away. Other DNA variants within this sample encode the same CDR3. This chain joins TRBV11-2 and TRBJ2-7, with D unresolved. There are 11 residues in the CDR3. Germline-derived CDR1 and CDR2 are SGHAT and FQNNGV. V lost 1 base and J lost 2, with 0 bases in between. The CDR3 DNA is TGTGCCAGCAGCTTAGCCTACGAGCAGTACTTC. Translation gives CASSLAYEQYF.

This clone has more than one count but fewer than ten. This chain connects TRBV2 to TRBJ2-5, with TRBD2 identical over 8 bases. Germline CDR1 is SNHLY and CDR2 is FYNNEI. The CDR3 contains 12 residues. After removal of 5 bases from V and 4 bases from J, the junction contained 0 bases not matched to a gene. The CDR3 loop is CASSLAGETQYF. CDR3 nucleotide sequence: TGTGCCAGCAGTCTAGCGGGAGAGACCCAGTACTTC.

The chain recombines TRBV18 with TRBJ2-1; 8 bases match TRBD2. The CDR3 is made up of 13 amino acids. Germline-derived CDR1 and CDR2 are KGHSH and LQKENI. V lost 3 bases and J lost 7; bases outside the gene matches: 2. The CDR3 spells CASSPGLENEQFF. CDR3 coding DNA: TGTGCCAGCTCACCGGGACTAGAAAATGAGCAGTTCTTC.

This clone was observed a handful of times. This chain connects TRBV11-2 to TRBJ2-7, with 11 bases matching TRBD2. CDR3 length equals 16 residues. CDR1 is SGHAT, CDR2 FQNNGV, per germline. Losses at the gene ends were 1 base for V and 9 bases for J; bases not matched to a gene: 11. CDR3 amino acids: CASSLGLAGGASGQYF. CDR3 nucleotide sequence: TGTGCCAGCAGCTTAGGGCTAGCGGGAGGTGCCTCGGGGCAGTACTTC.

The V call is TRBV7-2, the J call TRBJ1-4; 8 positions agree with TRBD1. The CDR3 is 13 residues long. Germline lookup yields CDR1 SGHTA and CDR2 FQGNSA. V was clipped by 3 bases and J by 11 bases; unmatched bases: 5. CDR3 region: CASSFPDRDKLFF. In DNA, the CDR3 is TGTGCCAGCAGCTTCCCGGACAGGGACAAACTGTTTTTT.

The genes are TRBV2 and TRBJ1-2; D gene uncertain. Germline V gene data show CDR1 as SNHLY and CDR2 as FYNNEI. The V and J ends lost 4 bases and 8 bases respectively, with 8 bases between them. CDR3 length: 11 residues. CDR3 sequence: CASSAQWGYTF. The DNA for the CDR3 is TGTGCCAGCAGTGCGCAGTGGGGCTACACCTTC.

The CDR3 DNA reads as TGTGCCAGCAGTGATAGGGACGAGCAGTACTTC. It encodes CASSDRDEQYF. The V gene is TRBV6-5, the J gene TRBJ2-7, with D uncertain. The CDR3 runs to 11 residues. Germline V gene data show CDR1 as MNHEY and CDR2 as SVGAGI. Trimming removed 5 bases from V and 5 bases from J, with 7 bases in between.

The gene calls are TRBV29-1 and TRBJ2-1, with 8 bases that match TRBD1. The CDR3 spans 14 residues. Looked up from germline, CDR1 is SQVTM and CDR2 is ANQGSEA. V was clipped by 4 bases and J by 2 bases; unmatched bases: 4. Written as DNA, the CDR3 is TGCAGCGTTGTCCGGGACAGGACCTACAATGAGCAGTTCTTC. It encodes CSVVRDRTYNEQFF.

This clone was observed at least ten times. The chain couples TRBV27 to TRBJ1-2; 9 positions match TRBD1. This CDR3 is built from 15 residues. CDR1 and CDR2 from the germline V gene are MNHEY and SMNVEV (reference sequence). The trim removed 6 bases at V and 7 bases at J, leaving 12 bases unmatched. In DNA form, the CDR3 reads TGTGCCAGCAGCCAGGGGACAGGGTGGATTGGTGGCTACACCTTC. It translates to CASSQGTGWIGGYTF.

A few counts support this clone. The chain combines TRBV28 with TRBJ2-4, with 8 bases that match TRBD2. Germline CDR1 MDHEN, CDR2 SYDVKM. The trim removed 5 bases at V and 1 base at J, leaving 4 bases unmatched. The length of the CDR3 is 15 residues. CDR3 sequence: CASSPGGAAKNIQYF. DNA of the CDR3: TGTGCCAGCAGTCCCGGGGGGGCGGCCAAAAACATTCAGTACTTC.

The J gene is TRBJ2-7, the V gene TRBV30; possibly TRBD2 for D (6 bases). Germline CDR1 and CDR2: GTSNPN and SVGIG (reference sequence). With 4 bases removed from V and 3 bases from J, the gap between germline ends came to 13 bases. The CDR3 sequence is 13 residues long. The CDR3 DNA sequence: TGTGCCTGGATAGCGGTCGGCTACTACGAGCAGTACTTC. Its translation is CAWIAVGYYEQYF.

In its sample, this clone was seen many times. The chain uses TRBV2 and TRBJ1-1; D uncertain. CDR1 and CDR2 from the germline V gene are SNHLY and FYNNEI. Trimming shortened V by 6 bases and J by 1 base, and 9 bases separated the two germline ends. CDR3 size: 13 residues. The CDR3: CASRVDTNTEAFF. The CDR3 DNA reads TGTGCCAGCAGGGTTGACACGAACACTGAAGCTTTCTTT.

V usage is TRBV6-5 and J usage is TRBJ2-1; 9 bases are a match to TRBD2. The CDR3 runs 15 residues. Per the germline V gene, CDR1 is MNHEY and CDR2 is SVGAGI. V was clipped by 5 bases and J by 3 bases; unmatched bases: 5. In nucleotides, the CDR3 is TGTGCCAGCAGTAAGACTAGCGGATACTACAATGAGCAGTTCTTC. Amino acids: CASSKTSGYYNEQFF.

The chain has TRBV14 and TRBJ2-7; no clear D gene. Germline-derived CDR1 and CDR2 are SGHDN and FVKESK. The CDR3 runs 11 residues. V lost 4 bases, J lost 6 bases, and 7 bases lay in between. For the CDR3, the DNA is TGTGCCAGCAGCCGGCTCTCCGAGCAGTACTTC. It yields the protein CASSRLSEQYF.

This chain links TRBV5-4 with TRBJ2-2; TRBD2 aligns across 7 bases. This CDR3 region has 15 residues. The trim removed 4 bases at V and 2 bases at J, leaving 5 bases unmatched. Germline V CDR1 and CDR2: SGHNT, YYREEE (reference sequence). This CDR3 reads CASSPASGNTGELFF. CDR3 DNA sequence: TGTGCCAGCAGCCCGGCTAGCGGTAACACCGGGGAGCTGTTTTTT.

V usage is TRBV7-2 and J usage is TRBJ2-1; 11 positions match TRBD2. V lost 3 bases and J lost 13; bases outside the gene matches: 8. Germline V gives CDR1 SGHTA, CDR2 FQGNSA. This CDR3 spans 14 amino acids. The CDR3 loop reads CASSLRGLAVDQFF. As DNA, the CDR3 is TGTGCCAGCAGCTTGAGGGGACTAGCGGTGGACCAGTTCTTC.

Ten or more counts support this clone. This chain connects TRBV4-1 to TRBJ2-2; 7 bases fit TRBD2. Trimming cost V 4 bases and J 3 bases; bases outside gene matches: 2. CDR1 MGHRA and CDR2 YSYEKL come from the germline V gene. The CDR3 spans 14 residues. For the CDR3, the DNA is TGCGCCAGCAGCCGGGACTACTACACCGGGGAGCTGTTTTTT. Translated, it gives CASSRDYYTGELFF.

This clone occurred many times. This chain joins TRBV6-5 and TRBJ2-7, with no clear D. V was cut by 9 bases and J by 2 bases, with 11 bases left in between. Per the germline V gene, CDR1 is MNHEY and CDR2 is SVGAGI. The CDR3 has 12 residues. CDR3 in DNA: TGTGCCAGTAGGGCCTCCCCCTACGAGCAGTACTTC. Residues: CASRASPYEQYF.

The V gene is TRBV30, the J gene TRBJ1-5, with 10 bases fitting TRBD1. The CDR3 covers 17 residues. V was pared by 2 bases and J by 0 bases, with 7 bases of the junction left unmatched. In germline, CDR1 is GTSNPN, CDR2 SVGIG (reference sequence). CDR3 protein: CAWSSGTGEVSNQPQHF. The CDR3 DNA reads TGTGCCTGGAGTAGTGGGACAGGGGAAGTTAGCAATCAGCCCCAGCATTTT.

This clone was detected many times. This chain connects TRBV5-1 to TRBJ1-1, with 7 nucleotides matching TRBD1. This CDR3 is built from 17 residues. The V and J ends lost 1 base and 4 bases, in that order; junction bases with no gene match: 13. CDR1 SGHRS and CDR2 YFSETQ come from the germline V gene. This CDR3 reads CASSLSSGGDASTEAFF. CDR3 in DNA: TGCGCCAGCAGCTTGTCTTCAGGGGGAGATGCGAGCACTGAAGCTTTCTTT.

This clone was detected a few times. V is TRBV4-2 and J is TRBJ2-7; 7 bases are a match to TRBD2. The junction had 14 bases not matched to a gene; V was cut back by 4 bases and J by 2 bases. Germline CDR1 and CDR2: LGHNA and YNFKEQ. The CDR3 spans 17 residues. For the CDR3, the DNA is TGTGCCAGCAGCCGCTCAGCTGTAGTGACTAGCCCCTACGAGCAGTACTTC. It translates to CASSRSAVVTSPYEQYF.

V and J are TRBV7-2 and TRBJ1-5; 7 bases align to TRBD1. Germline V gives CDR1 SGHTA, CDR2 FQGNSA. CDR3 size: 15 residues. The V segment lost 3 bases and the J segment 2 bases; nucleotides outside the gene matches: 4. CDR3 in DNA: TGTGCCAGCAGCTTTGGGGGGACAGGCAATCAGCCCCAGCATTTT. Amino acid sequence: CASSFGGTGNQPQHF.

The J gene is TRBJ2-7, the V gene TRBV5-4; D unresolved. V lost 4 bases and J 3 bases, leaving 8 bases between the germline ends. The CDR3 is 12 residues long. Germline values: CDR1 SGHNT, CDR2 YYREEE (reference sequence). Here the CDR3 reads CASSLLGYEQYF. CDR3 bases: TGTGCCAGCAGCCTCCTGGGCTACGAGCAGTACTTC.